Each of the 24 T cell receptor beta chains below was sequenced from the same sample in a study of T-cell memory formation after mild COVID-19. TCRdb recomputed calls from the 5' RACE reads with MiXCR, one row per CDR3 protein. The sample contains more than 85,000 distinct CDR3 sequences, roughly 10% of which appear only once. The sequencing input was PBMCs or a T cell subset sorted from them (not recorded which). These TCRs come from a man younger than 35 who had mild COVID-19 (a few samples of this study predate the infection). Cell type and time point are not known.

This clonotype was detected a few times. The V gene is TRBV7-2, the J gene TRBJ2-3; D possibly corresponds to TRBD1 (6 bases). The CDR3 is 15 residues long. CDR1 is SGHTA and CDR2 is FQGNSA in the germline V gene. Trimming pared 5 bases from V and 4 bases from J, leaving 16 bases between. CDR3 protein: CASSPAWGQADTQYF. CDR3 coding DNA: TGTGCCAGCAGCCCCGCCTGGGGGCAGGCAGATACGCAGTATTTT.

The V call is TRBV28, the J call TRBJ2-2; 7 bases line up with TRBD1. The length of the CDR3 is 14 residues. J lost 7 bases, V lost 5 bases, and 7 bases had no gene match. Germline V CDR1 and CDR2: MDHEN, SYDVKM. The DNA for the CDR3 is TGTGCCAGCAGTATGACAGGGCATGGCGGGGAGCTGTTTTTT. Its protein product is CASSMTGHGGELFF. Complete variable domain (other parts from reference TRBV28 and TRBJ2-2): DVKVTQSSRYLVKRTGEKVFLECVQDMDHENMFWYRQDPGLGLRLIYFSYDVKMKEKGDIPEGYSVSREKKERFSLILESASTNQTSMYLCASSMTGHGGELFFGEGSRLTVL.

The V call is TRBV25-1, the J call TRBJ2-5, with TRBD1 matching over 7 bases. Trimming cost V 2 bases and J 2 bases; bases outside gene matches: 2. Germline V gives CDR1 MGHDK, CDR2 SYGVNS. The CDR3 totals 14 residues. The CDR3 DNA is TGTGCCAGCAGTGAAACGGGACAGCAAGAGACCCAGTACTTC. This encodes CASSETGQQETQYF.

The chain uses TRBV9 and TRBJ1-4; maybe TRBD1 (5 bases). The CDR3 loop spans 18 amino acids. V lost 1 base to trimming and J lost 3 bases, with 19 bases between them. Germline V gives CDR1 SGDLS, CDR2 YYNGEE. CDR3 sequence: CASSVTQGEWTPNEKLFF. Here the CDR3 DNA reads TGTGCCAGCAGCGTAACCCAAGGGGAGTGGACACCTAATGAAAAACTGTTTTTT.

This clonotype showed up many times. The chain employs TRBV4-3 and TRBJ2-1; D assignment may be TRBD1 or TRBD2 (5 bases each). Trimming removed 2 bases from V and 5 bases from J, with 10 bases in between. The CDR3 runs 14 residues. Germline V gene lookup returns CDR1 LGHNA and CDR2 YSLEER. The CDR3 loop is CASSQYRGHNEQFF. The CDR3 DNA reads as TGCGCCAGCAGCCAATACCGGGGACACAATGAGCAGTTCTTC.

This clonotype came up many times. The chain recombines TRBV7-9 with TRBJ2-5; no firm D call. The CDR3 is 14 amino acids. V was trimmed by 1 base and J by 1 base, leaving 7 bases between them. Looked up from germline, CDR1 is SEHNR and CDR2 is FQNEAQ (reference sequence). CDR3 protein: CASSLEVFQETQYF. The CDR3 coding sequence is TGTGCCAGCAGCTTAGAGGTGTTCCAAGAGACCCAGTACTTC. Variable domain in full (rest from reference TRBV7-9 and TRBJ2-5): DTGVSQNPRHKITKRGQNVTFRCDPISEHNRLYWYRQTLGQGPEFLTYFQNEAQLEKSRLLSDRFSAERPKGSFSTLEIQRTEQGDSAMYLCASSLEVFQETQYFGPGTRLLVL.

This clonotype was seen many times. J is TRBJ2-5 and V is TRBV5-1; D is uncertain. Trimming took 1 base from V and 5 from J, leaving 15 bases between them. The CDR3 covers 15 residues. Germline CDR1 SGHRS, CDR2 YFSETQ. CDR3 DNA: TGCGCCAGCAGCTTGTGGCAGCCCCTCCGGGAGACCCAGTACTTC. Translated, it gives CASSLWQPLRETQYF.

This clonotype turned up a few times. This chain connects TRBV11-2 to TRBJ2-3; 9 bases are a match to TRBD1. V lost 6 bases and J lost 4; bases outside the gene matches: 11. The CDR3 is 16 amino acids. CDR1 and CDR2 from the germline V gene are SGHAT and FQNNGV. CDR3 in amino acids: CASRVSPGQGSDTQYF. The CDR3 nucleotides read TGTGCCAGCAGAGTATCCCCGGGACAGGGATCAGATACGCAGTATTTT.

This clonotype was observed a handful of times. The CDR3 nucleotides read TGTGCCAGCAGCCCTCTTAGGGGGCTCACAGATACGCAGTATTTT. Translation gives CASSPLRGLTDTQYF. The chain uses TRBV6-5 and TRBJ2-3, with 7 bases identical to TRBD1. CDR3 length: 15 amino acids. With V trimmed by 6 bases and J by 2 bases, 8 bases remained unmatched. Germline CDR1 reads MNHEY; CDR2 reads SVGAGI.

This clonotype came up a few times. This rearrangement joins TRBV11-2 to TRBJ2-7, with TRBD2 matching 13 bases. CDR1 SGHAT and CDR2 FQNNGV come from the germline V gene. J lost 8 bases, V lost 5 bases, and 18 bases had no gene match. This CDR3 has 18 amino acids. Written as DNA, the CDR3 is TGTGCCAGCAGCACCCCGGGACTAGCGGGGACCACTAAGCGACAGCAGTACTTC. Amino acids: CASSTPGLAGTTKRQQYF.

Regarding this clonotype: At one boundary the junction diverges from the germline segment, which might be a read error. V and J are TRBV12-3 or TRBV12-4 and TRBJ2-3, with a tentative D call TRBD2 (6 bases). The length of the CDR3 is 15 residues. CDR3 loop: CSSSLAVHSTDTQYF. DNA of the CDR3: TGTTCCAGCAGTTTAGCGGTACATAGCACAGATACGCAGTATTTT.

In its sample, this clonotype was seen many times. The chain employs TRBV7-9 and TRBJ1-1; tentatively, D is TRBD1 (5 bases). This CDR3 spans 15 amino acids. V was trimmed by 6 bases and J by 0 bases, leaving 14 bases between them. The germline gives CDR1 SEHNR, CDR2 FQNEAQ (reference sequence). CDR3 protein: CASSFRSGMNTEAFF. CDR3 DNA: TGTGCCAGCAGTTTCCGGTCAGGGATGAACACTGAAGCTTTCTTT.

This clonotype has only a few counts. The rearrangement uses TRBV11-2 and TRBJ2-1, with D possibly matching TRBD2 (6 bases). Germline CDR1 and CDR2: SGHAT and FQNNGV. V lost 4 bases and J lost 8, with 24 bases in between. The CDR3 is 17 residues long. The CDR3 spells CASSSPSWAGFGHEQFF. DNA of the CDR3: TGTGCCAGCAGCTCCCCCTCATGGGCGGGGTTCGGGCATGAGCAGTTCTTC.

V and J are TRBV18 and TRBJ2-7; no firm D call. Germline CDR1 reads KGHSH; CDR2 reads LQKENI. Between the trimmed V and J ends, which lost 2 bases and 5 bases, there was a span of 10 bases. CDR3 length: 13 amino acids. This CDR3 reads CASSPMGSDEQYF. As DNA, the CDR3 is TGTGCCAGCTCACCAATGGGAAGCGACGAGCAGTACTTC.

The V gene is TRBV7-6, the J gene TRBJ1-2; D is perhaps TRBD1 (5 bases). The CDR3 sequence is 17 residues long. Germline values: CDR1 SGHVS, CDR2 FNYEAQ. Trimming took off 2 bases at V and 0 bases at J, with 16 bases between the two ends. DNA of the CDR3: TGTGCCAGCAGCTTAACGCCCGACACAGGCGCTAACTATGGCTACACCTTC. This translates into CASSLTPDTGANYGYTF. Supplemented by reference TRBV7-6 and TRBJ1-2, the full variable domain reads GAGVSQSPRYKVTKRGQDVALRCDPISGHVSLYWYRQALGQGPEFLTYFNYEAQQDKSGLPNDRFSAERPEGSISTLTIQRTEQRDSAMYRCASSLTPDTGANYGYTFGSGTRLTVV.

In its sample, this clonotype was seen a few times. The gene calls are TRBV7-2 and TRBJ2-3; 11 nucleotides agree with TRBD1. The CDR3 is 15 amino acids. V trimming: 5 bases; J trimming: 6 bases; junction bases outside the gene matches: 7. Germline V lookup: CDR1 SGHTA, CDR2 FQGNSA. The CDR3 DNA is TGTGCCAGCAGCCTTGGACAGGGGGCCTTCGATACGCAGTATTTT. It translates to CASSLGQGAFDTQYF.

The chain employs TRBV7-8 and TRBJ2-1, with D hard to call. V shed 2 bases and J shed 8 bases, with 16 bases lying between them. Germline V gives CDR1 SGHVS, CDR2 FQNEAQ. The CDR3 sequence is 15 residues long. As DNA, the CDR3 is TGTGCCAGCAGCTTAACTAAGTTGTCGAGGCATGAGCAGTTCTTC. Amino acid sequence: CASSLTKLSRHEQFF.

Only a few counts were recorded for this clonotype. V and J are TRBV12-3 or TRBV12-4 and TRBJ1-2; possible D gene TRBD1, 5 bases. Between the trimmed V and J ends, which lost 3 bases and 4 bases, there was a span of 12 bases. There are 14 residues in the CDR3. In nucleotides, the CDR3 is TGTGCCAGCAGTTTTAGTCTGCAGGGCTATGGCTACACCTTC. Its translation is CASSFSLQGYGYTF.

This clonotype was counted a few times. The chain employs TRBV13 and TRBJ1-1; D uncertain. V dropped 1 base and J dropped 2 bases, with 11 bases sitting between them. The CDR3 spans 15 residues. Per germline, CDR1 PRHDT and CDR2 FYEKMQ (reference sequence). This CDR3 reads CASSLARLLNTEAFF. DNA of the CDR3: TGTGCCAGCAGCTTAGCAAGACTCCTAAACACTGAAGCTTTCTTT.

This clonotype appeared a few times. This chain links TRBV9 with TRBJ2-1, with 11 bases matching TRBD2. Trimming at V came to 3 bases and at J to 5 bases, leaving 4 bases not matched to a gene. CDR3 length equals 15 residues. Germline V gene sequence: CDR1 SGDLS, CDR2 YYNGEE. The CDR3 region has the DNA TGTGCCAGCAGCGACCTAGCGGGGGGCGACAATGAGCAGTTCTTC. Translating gives CASSDLAGGDNEQFF.

This clonotype has ten or more counts. The genes are TRBV4-3 and TRBJ2-2, with TRBD1 matching over 7 bases. This CDR3 is 15 amino acids long. With 4 bases clipped from V and 4 bases from J, the junction kept 6 bases outside the gene matches. Germline assignment: CDR1 LGHNA and CDR2 YSLEER. The CDR3 protein is CASSPATGSTGELFF. The CDR3, as DNA: TGCGCCAGCAGCCCAGCGACAGGGAGCACCGGGGAGCTGTTTTTT.

The chain uses TRBV7-8 and TRBJ2-4; D possibly corresponds to TRBD1 (6 bases). This CDR3 has 17 amino acids. Germline CDR1 is SGHVS and CDR2 is FQNEAQ. Trimming removed 4 bases at V and 0 bases at J, with 16 bases between. The chain's CDR3 is CASSSLQGQIAKNIQYF. The DNA for the CDR3 is TGTGCCAGCAGCTCCCTACAGGGACAAATAGCCAAAAACATTCAGTACTTC.

This clonotype was seen at least ten times. The gene calls are TRBV6-2 or TRBV6-3 and TRBJ2-5; D perhaps matches TRBD2 (6 bases). The ends were cut back, 6 bases at V and 1 base at J, with 18 bases in the middle. CDR1 is MNHEY, CDR2 SVGEGT, per germline. There are 16 residues in the CDR3. The CDR3 DNA reads as TGTGCCAGCAGCCTCGGGGCCGGGGGAATCCAAGAGACCCAGTACTTC. The encoded protein is CASSLGAGGIQETQYF.

This clonotype was detected only a few times. This chain joins TRBV27 and TRBJ2-5, with D tentatively TRBD2 (6 bases). V lost 2 bases, J lost 2 bases, and 9 bases lay in between. The CDR3 totals 14 residues. Germline CDR1 is MNHEY and CDR2 is SMNVEV (reference sequence). The CDR3 here is CASSLGGRQETQYF. The DNA for the CDR3 is TGTGCCAGCAGTTTAGGAGGGAGGCAAGAGACCCAGTACTTC.